The 21 T cell receptor beta chains below all came from one sample that was sequenced in a study of read filtering for tumor transcriptome and immune sequencing (TCRdb year 2020). The sequencer was an Illumina HiSeq 4000. The Immunoverse kit was used to build TCR libraries from roughly 0.4 ug RNA, with molecular barcoded adaptors covering alpha/delta and beta/gamma chains. TCRdb's own reprocessing of the public reads used fastp at Q25 and MiXCR and kept productive beta chains. Identical CDR3 protein sequences are pooled into one entry, listed with their most common genes and DNA. The sample has about 47,000 distinct CDR3 sequences on record, around 12% of them singletons. Approximately 15% of the sample goes to the ten largest clones. Sequenced material: a population of CD138-negative cells sorted from bone marrow. In light of the paper, this sample's cell subset or site label describes: bone marrow mononuclear cells depleted of CD138+ plasma/myeloma cells by negative magnetic selection. Receptor source: a donor at least 40 years old with multiple myeloma.

A word on this clonotype: A read error may be the cause here, since a much bigger clone is one base away. The chain uses TRBV20-1 and TRBJ1-5; D unclear. The CDR3 extends over 13 amino acids. Germline V gene sequence: CDR1 DFQATT, CDR2 SNEGSKA (reference sequence). CDR3 sequence (DNA): TGCAGTGCTAGGACGGACCACAATCAGTCCCAGCATTTT. Its translation is CSARTDHNQSQHF.

This clonotype was found many times. The chain carries TRBV10-2 and TRBJ2-5; D is unresolved. This CDR3 is built from 13 residues. V shed 4 bases and J shed 7 bases, with 13 bases lying between them. Germline V CDR1 and CDR2: WSHSY, SAAADI. The CDR3 nucleotides read TGCGCCAGCAGTGTTAGTATCGCCGGGACCCAGTACTTC. It translates to CASSVSIAGTQYF.

This clonotype was observed many times. The V and J genes are TRBV5-1 and TRBJ2-3; 7 nucleotides line up with TRBD2. The CDR3 runs 14 residues. Germline loops: CDR1 SGHRS, CDR2 YFSETQ. Trimming cost V 5 bases and J 0 bases; bases outside gene matches: 3. The CDR3 DNA reads as TGCGCCAGCAGTTCTAGCGGTAGCACAGATACGCAGTATTTT. The encoded protein is CASSSSGSTDTQYF.

In its sample, this clonotype was seen a few times. At one end, the junction sequence differs from germline, possibly due to a read error. The rearrangement joins TRBV15 to TRBJ2-3; D unclear. Per germline, CDR1 LNHNV and CDR2 YYDKDF (reference sequence). The CDR3 consists of 15 residues. In DNA form, the CDR3 reads TGTGTCACCAGCAGAGATCTACCTAGCACAGATACGCAGTATTTT. Translating gives CVTSRDLPSTDTQYF. Full variable domain (rest looked up from reference TRBV15 and TRBJ2-3): DAMVIQNPRYQVTQFGKPVTLSCSQTLNHNVMYWYQQKSSQAPKLLFHYYDKDFNNEADTPDNFQSRRPNTSFCFLDIRSPGLGDTAMYLCVTSRDLPSTDTQYFGPGTRLTVL.

This clonotype was counted at least ten times. The V and J genes are TRBV7-9 and TRBJ1-1, with D hard to call. CDR3 length: 14 residues. The germline CDR1 and CDR2 sequences are SEHNR and FQNEAQ (reference sequence). V shed 2 bases and J shed 3 bases, with 10 bases lying between them. DNA for the CDR3: TGTGCCAGCAGCTTAATACGGGATTACACTGAAGCTTTCTTT. It is translated as CASSLIRDYTEAFF.

This clonotype was seen ten or more times. The chain recombines TRBV10-3 with TRBJ1-1; D might be TRBD1 (5 bases). The CDR3 is 16 residues long. CDR1 is ENHRY, CDR2 SYGVKD, per germline. The V end was cut by 4 bases, the J end by 1 base, with 16 bases between. The CDR3 DNA reads TGTGCCATCAGTGGGGTCCAGGGAATCGGGAACACTGAAGCTTTCTTT. This gives the protein CAISGVQGIGNTEAFF.

For this clonotype: Possible read error: a much larger clone is one base away. The chain links TRBV11-3 to TRBJ2-3, with 10 bases lining up with TRBD1. The CDR3 consists of 16 residues. CDR1 and CDR2 (germline): SGHNT, YENEEA. The V gene end was trimmed by 8 bases and the J gene end by 3 bases; junction bases not matched to a gene: 11. The CDR3 DNA sequence: TGTGCCAGCGGCCTAGGGGACAGGGGAGCGACAGATACGCAGTATTTT. This sequence encodes CASGLGDRGATDTQYF.

This clonotype was seen at least ten times. V is TRBV15 and J is TRBJ2-7; 7 nucleotides match TRBD2. Trimming took 1 base from V and 6 from J; bases not matched to a gene: 9. The germline V gene has CDR1 LNHNV and CDR2 YYDKDF (reference sequence). This CDR3 is built from 15 residues. The CDR3: CATSRGGGQAVEQYF. The CDR3 DNA is TGTGCCACCAGCAGAGGGGGAGGGCAGGCGGTCGAGCAGTACTTC.

Many counts were recorded for this clonotype. The rearrangement links TRBV5-1 to TRBJ2-2; perhaps TRBD1 as D (5 bases). Germline values: CDR1 SGHRS, CDR2 YFSETQ. V was cut by 4 bases and J by 1 base, with 5 bases left in between. CDR3 length: 13 residues. CDR3 sequence: CASSRGNTGELFF. For the CDR3, the DNA is TGCGCCAGCAGCAGGGGGAACACCGGGGAGCTGTTTTTT.

This clonotype was detected ten times or more. CDR3 region: CASSDGGSDGSEQFF. The CDR3 nucleotides read TGCGCCAGCAGTGACGGCGGGAGCGATGGAAGTGAGCAGTTCTTC. The rearrangement links TRBV10-2 to TRBJ2-1; 7 nucleotides line up with TRBD2. J gave up 9 bases and V 3 bases, and 11 bases lay outside the gene matches. CDR1 is WSHSY and CDR2 is SAAADI in the germline V gene. The CDR3 is made up of 15 amino acids.

By proportion, this clonotype is medium-sized. This chain links TRBV30 with TRBJ2-1; 7 bases map to TRBD2. From germline, CDR1 is GTSNPN and CDR2 SVGIG (reference sequence). This CDR3 spans 13 amino acids. V shed 2 bases, J shed 5 bases, and the junction held 3 bases outside the gene matches. The CDR3 DNA follows: TGTGCCTGGAGTACCCTAGCGGACAATGAGCAGTTCTTC. Its protein is CAWSTLADNEQFF.

In its sample, this clonotype was seen many times. The chain employs TRBV20-1 and TRBJ2-1, with D perhaps matching TRBD1 (5 bases). The germline V gene has CDR1 DFQATT and CDR2 SNEGSKA (reference sequence). The V gene lost 3 bases and the J gene lost 2 bases, with 8 bases spanning the gap. CDR3 length: 13 amino acids. Written as DNA, the CDR3 is TGCAGTGCTAGGGACACCCCCTACAATGAGCAGTTCTTC. Protein sequence: CSARDTPYNEQFF.

This clonotype was seen a few times. With a much larger clone just one base away, this may be a read error. The chain carries TRBV7-3 and TRBJ2-2, with 8 bases aligning to TRBD2. CDR1 and CDR2 (germline): SGHTA, FQGTGA. This CDR3 has 15 amino acids. V shed 8 bases, J shed 6 bases, and the junction held 11 bases outside the gene matches. The CDR3 region is CASGPERGYPGELFF. CDR3 sequence (DNA): TGTGCCAGCGGCCCAGAGCGGGGGTATCCCGGGGAGCTGTTTTTT.

On this clonotype: Given a much more abundant clone one base away, this may be a read error. The CDR3 spells CASSLSRQDEAFF. In DNA form, the CDR3 reads TGTGCCAGCAGCTTAAGTAGGCAGGATGAAGCTTTCTTT. The chain combines TRBV7-3 with TRBJ1-1, with D uncertain. Trimming cost V 1 base and J 7 bases, with 10 bases left between them. CDR3 length: 13 amino acids. Germline V gene lookup returns CDR1 SGHTA and CDR2 FQGTGA.

With respect to this clonotype: Just one base apart from a much larger clone, this may be a read error. Lacking the conserved final phenylalanine or tryptophan, this CDR3 likely reflects a read error. J is TRBJ2-5 and V is TRBV30, with D tentatively TRBD1 or TRBD2 (6 bases each). The germline V gene encodes CDR1 GTSNPN and CDR2 SVGIG (reference sequence). Trimming pared 3 bases from V and 6 bases from J, leaving 17 bases between. The CDR3 contains 14 residues. Here the CDR3 DNA reads TGTGCCTGGAGGAGGGGGGCAGGGCAAAAGACCCAGTACCTC. Protein product: CAWRRGAGQKTQYL.

This clonotype was recorded many times. The rearrangement uses TRBV7-3 and TRBJ1-2; 8 bases are shared with TRBD1. CDR1 SGHTA and CDR2 FQGTGA come from the germline V gene. The junction had 7 bases not matched to a gene; V was cut back by 2 bases and J by 8 bases. The CDR3 loop spans 14 amino acids. The CDR3 protein is CASSLDSGGGGYTF. The CDR3 nucleotides read TGTGCCAGCAGCTTAGACTCAGGGGGCGGGGGCTACACCTTC.

This clonotype occurred many times. The chain uses TRBV6-2 or TRBV6-3 and TRBJ1-5; the match to TRBD1 covers 7 bases. In germline, CDR1 is MNHEY, CDR2 SVGEGT. J gave up 6 bases and V 6 bases, and 8 bases lay outside the gene matches. There are 14 residues in the CDR3. CDR3 coding DNA: TGTGCCAGCAGCCGGAACAGGGGAGGTCAGCCCCAGCATTTT. Translating it yields CASSRNRGGQPQHF.

This clonotype was counted ten times or more. The chain combines TRBV18 with TRBJ2-2; weak D call: TRBD2 (5 bases). The V gene's germline CDR1 is KGHSH and CDR2 LQKENI. Trimming removed 1 base from V and 10 bases from J, with 19 bases in between. The CDR3 has 16 amino acids. CDR3: CASSPRRAVAPVELFF. CDR3 nucleotides: TGTGCCAGCTCACCACGGCGGGCCGTTGCGCCCGTGGAGCTGTTTTTT.

This clonotype was seen many times. The chain joins TRBV27 to TRBJ1-2; D uncertain. The V gene lost 4 bases and the J gene lost 2 bases, with 8 bases spanning the gap. The CDR3 contains 13 residues. From germline, CDR1 is MNHEY and CDR2 SMNVEV (reference sequence). The CDR3 spells CASSYGRNYGYTF. DNA for the CDR3: TGTGCCAGCAGTTATGGAAGAAACTATGGCTACACCTTC.

The sample holds many counts of this clonotype. The V and J genes are TRBV7-3 and TRBJ2-3; the D is unclear. The CDR3 consists of 15 residues. Looked up from germline, CDR1 is SGHTA and CDR2 is FQGTGA. V lost 2 bases and J lost 4, with 13 bases in between. The CDR3 loop is CASSLESASADTQYF. The CDR3 DNA is TGTGCCAGCAGCTTAGAGTCTGCCTCGGCAGATACGCAGTATTTT.

This clonotype was detected ten times or more. The rearrangement joins TRBV13 to TRBJ2-2; D perhaps matches TRBD2 (7 bases). This CDR3 is 14 amino acids long. The V end lost 4 bases, the J end lost 10 bases, and 16 bases lay between the germline ends. CDR1 and CDR2 from the germline V gene are PRHDT and FYEKMQ (reference sequence). The CDR3 protein is CASSSETAGQELFF. The CDR3 DNA reads TGTGCCAGCAGCTCAGAGACAGCGGGACAGGAGCTGTTTTTT.